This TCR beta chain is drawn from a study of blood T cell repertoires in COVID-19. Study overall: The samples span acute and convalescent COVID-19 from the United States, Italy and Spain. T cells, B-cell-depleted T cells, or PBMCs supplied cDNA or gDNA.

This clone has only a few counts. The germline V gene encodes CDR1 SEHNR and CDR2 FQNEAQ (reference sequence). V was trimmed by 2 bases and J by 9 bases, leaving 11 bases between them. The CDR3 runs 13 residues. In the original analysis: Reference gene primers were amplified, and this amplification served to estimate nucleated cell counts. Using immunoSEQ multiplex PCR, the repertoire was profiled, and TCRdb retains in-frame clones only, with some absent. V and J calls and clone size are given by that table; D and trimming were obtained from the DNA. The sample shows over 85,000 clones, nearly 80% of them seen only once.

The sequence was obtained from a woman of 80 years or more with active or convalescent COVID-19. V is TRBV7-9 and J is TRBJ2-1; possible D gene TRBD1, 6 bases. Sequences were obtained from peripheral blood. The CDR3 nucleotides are TGTGCCAGCAGCTTAAGGGGGAGCCGTGAGCAGTTCTTC. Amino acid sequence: CASSLRGSREQFF.